This paragraph covers one T cell receptor (beta chain) sequence. Its recognized antigen is unknown. The record has no base qualities; no much larger clone is one base away. The data were obtained in a study of blood T cell repertoires in COVID-19 (dated by TCRdb to the early 2020s). Some background on the complete study: Collaborator samples came from the United States, Italy and Spain and covered acute and convalescent phases of COVID-19. The material from the prospective study consisted of cDNA or gDNA derived from T cells, B-cell-depleted T cells, or PBMCs. Deeply sampled blood TCRbeta repertoires from subjects exposed to, actively infected with, or recovered from COVID-19 were included in the dataset. The repertoires were made available in a free public database intended to serve as a resource for research on the immune response to SARS-CoV-2. The samples were drawn from two sources: the first 160 participants of the ongoing ImmuneRACE study, and over 950 subjects contributed by 6 global collaborators. Sample metadata almost always included a de-identified subject ID, COVID-19 status, age in years and sex. Where available, HLA class I and class II types were taken from metadata supplied by the sample provider and were not determined by assay-based typing. What the work shows at the level of the full study, not this receptor alone: The amount of clinical and demographic metadata varied by source and participant and was provided uncurated.

TCRbeta CDR3 regions were amplified from genomic DNA using the immunoSEQ Assay, a bias-controlled multiplex PCR. The study's own analysis went as follows. Within the assay, amplification of reference gene primers was used to estimate how many nucleated cells each sample contained. To quantify the absolute abundance of each unique TCRbeta CDR3 rearrangement, sequence reads were collapsed and filtered. For each sample, productive Simpson clonality was calculated by taking the square root of Simpson's diversity index across productive rearrangements. TCRdb mirrors the immuneACCESS table, restricted to in-frame sequences. Some clones are absent from its copies; in checked studies, under half trace to an unresolved V gene, and the reason for the others is unknown. V, J and clone size are taken as reported in that table, and D and trimming were inferred from the DNA itself. A total of roughly 59,000 clones appear in this sample, 70% to 80% of them only once. Around an eighth of the sample comes from the top ten.

Based on the germline V gene, the CDR1 and CDR2 sequences are SGHAT and FQNNGV. Germline trimming: 4 bases from V, 4 bases from J; junction bases outside gene matches: 6. The CDR3 measures 15 amino acids from cysteine to phenylalanine. The CDR3 DNA has 45 bases and is translated from base 1. Each collaborating institution followed its own protocols to collect whole blood in K2EDTA tubes. For TCRbeta analysis, collaborator samples were shipped as frozen whole blood, as isolated PBMCs, or as DNA extracted from either sample type. This TCR was sampled from a man of 80 years or more with acute or convalescent COVID-19. Input material: peripheral blood. Recombination connected TRBV11-2 to TRBJ2-5; a stretch of 10 junction bases matches TRBD1. The CDR3 loop reads CASSSRTGGGETQYF. The nucleotide sequence reads TGTGCCAGCAGCTCGAGGACAGGGGGGGGAGAGACCCAGTACTTC.